Below, 25 T cell receptor beta chains from the same sample are listed, as sequenced in a study of T-cell reconstitution after alpha-beta-depleted transplantation in children. Unique molecular identifiers were incorporated during preparation of the TCRbeta library. TCRdb called the PCR reads again in MiXCR, with one record for every CDR3 protein. Counted here are about 540,000 distinct CDR3 sequences, about 17% occurring once; the ten biggest clones make up less than 4%. The specimen comprised PBMCs from the stem cell graft donor, sampled from the stem cell graft. The receptors derive from a human donor who donated a stem cell graft to a child with acute lymphoblastic leukemia.

The chain recombines TRBV20-1 with TRBJ2-2; D uncertain. Germline assignment: CDR1 DFQATT and CDR2 SNEGSKA (reference sequence). The CDR3 totals 13 residues. The V end was cut by 4 bases, the J end by 1 base, with 7 bases between. The CDR3 coding sequence is TGCAGTGCTAATAGGGAGAACACCGGGGAGCTGTTTTTT. It encodes CSANRENTGELFF.

This clonotype was detected many times. This chain connects TRBV12-3 or TRBV12-4 to TRBJ2-1; 15 nucleotides agree with TRBD2. V was clipped by 3 bases and J by 0 bases; unmatched bases: 18. The CDR3 has 23 residues. This CDR3 is CASSFLSLLGLAGGGDSYNEQFF. Here the CDR3 DNA reads TGTGCCAGCAGTTTCCTCTCCCTCTTAGGACTAGCGGGAGGGGGGGACTCCTACAATGAGCAGTTCTTC.

The chain recombines TRBV5-1 with TRBJ2-2; D unclear. The CDR3 is 13 residues long. The V end was cut by 0 bases, the J end by 3 bases, with 3 bases between. CDR1 and CDR2 (germline): SGHRS, YFSETQ. CDR3 bases: TGCGCCAGCAGCTTGGAGGACACCGGGGAGCTGTTTTTT. Translated: CASSLEDTGELFF.

The V call is TRBV6-1, the J call TRBJ1-1; 8 positions match TRBD1. Germline V gene data show CDR1 as MNHNS and CDR2 as SASEGT. CDR3 length: 15 amino acids. Trimming removed 6 bases from V and 4 bases from J; junction bases left unmatched: 10. CDR3 amino acids: CASRVDRGGLTEAFF. The CDR3 DNA reads as TGTGCCAGCAGGGTTGACAGGGGAGGTCTCACTGAAGCTTTCTTT.

This clonotype was detected a few times. The V gene is TRBV19, the J gene TRBJ2-3; 7 positions agree with TRBD2. The CDR3 extends over 17 amino acids. Germline lookup yields CDR1 LNHDA and CDR2 SQIVND (reference sequence). The J segment lost 2 bases and the V segment lost 3 bases, leaving 11 bases of the junction unmatched. The CDR3 bases are TGTGCCAGTAGTATGGCCCAGCGGGGACCCCTCACAGATACGCAGTATTTT. It specifies CASSMAQRGPLTDTQYF.

The V gene is TRBV20-1, the J gene TRBJ2-1, with D unresolved. This CDR3 region has 11 residues. Germline V lookup: CDR1 DFQATT, CDR2 SNEGSKA (reference sequence). With 3 bases removed from V and 9 bases from J, the gap between germline ends came to 9 bases. The CDR3 sequence: CSARGRTEQFF. CDR3 nucleotides: TGCAGTGCTAGGGGTCGCACTGAGCAGTTCTTC.

The sample holds many counts of this clonotype. V and J are TRBV12-3 or TRBV12-4 and TRBJ1-1; unclear D gene. Trimming cost V 5 bases and J 1 base, with 11 bases left between them. The CDR3 length is 14 residues. The DNA for the CDR3 is TGTGCCAGCAGTCCTGGGAGCGGGAACACTGAAGCTTTCTTT. Protein product: CASSPGSGNTEAFF.

This clonotype was seen more than once but under ten times. The rearrangement uses TRBV7-8 and TRBJ2-7; 9 nucleotides match TRBD1. V trimming: 8 bases; J trimming: 7 bases; junction bases outside the gene matches: 9. This CDR3 is 13 amino acids long. CDR1 is SGHVS and CDR2 is FQNEAQ in the germline V gene. CDR3 residues: CASVPGQGGEQYF. The DNA for the CDR3 is TGTGCCAGCGTCCCGGGACAGGGAGGAGAGCAGTACTTC.

This clonotype was seen only a few times. V is TRBV12-3 or TRBV12-4 and J is TRBJ2-7, with D possibly TRBD2 on 5 matching bases. V lost 1 base and J lost 4, with 11 bases in between. The CDR3 totals 14 residues. CDR3 sequence: CASSLGGDAYEQYF. In nucleotides, the CDR3 is TGTGCCAGCAGTTTAGGGGGAGATGCTTACGAGCAGTACTTC.

A few counts support this clonotype. This sequence joins TRBV12-3 or TRBV12-4 and TRBJ2-6, with D tentatively TRBD1 (5 bases). Trimming took 5 bases from V and 0 from J, leaving 14 bases between them. This CDR3 is 17 amino acids long. The CDR3 coding sequence is TGTGCCAGCAGTCAGTACAACAGGTTCTCTGGGGCCAACGTCCTGACTTTC. Protein: CASSQYNRFSGANVLTF.

This clonotype has ten or more counts. The CDR3 protein is CASRAPSGRKTDTQYF. The CDR3 nucleotides are TGTGCCAGCAGGGCCCCTAGCGGGAGGAAGACAGATACGCAGTATTTT. The genes are TRBV12-3 or TRBV12-4 and TRBJ2-3; 11 positions match TRBD2. The CDR3 is made up of 16 amino acids. V trimming: 6 bases; J trimming: 3 bases; junction bases outside the gene matches: 8.

This rearrangement joins TRBV15 to TRBJ1-2; weak D call: TRBD1 (6 bases). The germline CDR1 and CDR2 sequences are LNHNV and YYDKDF (reference sequence). Deletions cut 5 bases from V and 4 bases from J, with 14 bases between. CDR3 length: 14 amino acids. CDR3 sequence reads: CATSPSPGAYGYTF. The CDR3 coding sequence is TGTGCCACCAGCCCATCCCCGGGGGCCTATGGCTACACCTTC.

The genes are TRBV5-1 and TRBJ2-2; no reliable D call. CDR3 length: 15 amino acids. The germline V gene has CDR1 SGHRS and CDR2 YFSETQ. V dropped 4 bases and J dropped 4 bases, with 14 bases sitting between them. The chain's CDR3 is CASSPGPPATGELFF. Written as DNA, the CDR3 is TGCGCCAGCAGCCCCGGACCCCCAGCCACCGGGGAGCTGTTTTTT.

The chain joins TRBV7-9 to TRBJ2-7, with D uncertain. CDR1 is SEHNR and CDR2 is FQNEAQ in the germline V gene (reference sequence). There are 14 residues in the CDR3. V was shortened by 5 bases and J by 0 bases, with 11 bases between the two germline ends. The CDR3 protein is CASSLDDVSYEQYF. In DNA, the CDR3 is TGTGCCAGCAGCCTGGATGATGTCTCCTACGAGCAGTACTTC.

The chain is built from TRBV9 and TRBJ2-1; a weak D match, TRBD2 (5 bases). The length of the CDR3 is 15 residues. The V end was cut by 3 bases, the J end by 4 bases, with 14 bases between. Germline CDR1 and CDR2: SGDLS and YYNGEE. The CDR3 region is CASSAHGSSYNEQFF. For the CDR3, the DNA is TGTGCCAGCAGCGCCCATGGGAGTTCGTACAATGAGCAGTTCTTC.

This clonotype occurred many times. The chain carries TRBV12-3 or TRBV12-4 and TRBJ2-3, with a weak D call TRBD2 (6 bases). Trimming took 3 bases from V and 4 from J, leaving 8 bases between them. The CDR3 loop spans 13 amino acids. The CDR3 spells CASSLTSSDTQYF. Written as DNA, the CDR3 is TGTGCCAGCAGTTTGACTAGTTCAGATACGCAGTATTTT.

The J gene is TRBJ1-5, the V gene TRBV12-3 or TRBV12-4; no clear D. CDR3 length: 15 residues. V was trimmed by 2 bases and J by 8 bases, leaving 16 bases between them. Written as DNA, the CDR3 is TGTGCCAGCAGTTTATTCGGGTCCACCTTTGAGCCCCAGCATTTT. Translated, it gives CASSLFGSTFEPQHF.

The J gene is TRBJ1-4, the V gene TRBV6-1; D not certain. The CDR3 runs to 17 residues. The V gene's germline CDR1 is MNHNS and CDR2 SASEGT. V was clipped by 9 bases and J by 0 bases, with 20 bases between them. CDR3 residues: CASFRFGGITTNEKLFF. CDR3 in DNA: TGTGCCAGTTTTAGGTTCGGCGGGATAACAACTAATGAAAAACTGTTTTTT.

The V gene is TRBV10-3, the J gene TRBJ2-7; D possibly corresponds to TRBD2 (6 bases). CDR1 and CDR2 (germline): ENHRY, SYGVKD. This CDR3 region has 12 residues. Trimming stripped 6 bases from V and 7 bases from J, with 13 bases between. CDR3 nucleotide sequence: TGTGCCATCAGCGGAACACTAGCTGAGCAGTACTTC. Residues: CAISGTLAEQYF.

The chain's CDR3 is CASSLGPYESDGYTF. The DNA of the CDR3 is TGTGCCAGCAGCTTGGGGCCATACGAGTCTGATGGCTACACCTTC. V is TRBV5-5 and J is TRBJ1-2, with no clear D. Per the germline V gene, CDR1 is SGHKS and CDR2 is YYEKEE (reference sequence). V was trimmed by 0 bases and J by 6 bases, leaving 15 bases between them. There are 15 residues in the CDR3.

The V call is TRBV6-5, the J call TRBJ1-1; no reliable D call. With 6 bases removed from V and 8 bases from J, the gap between germline ends came to 13 bases. Germline assignment: CDR1 MNHEY and CDR2 SVGAGI. The CDR3 is made up of 12 amino acids. CDR3 in DNA: TGTGCCAGCAGGTCCCGACGGGTAGAAGCTTTCTTT. Protein product: CASRSRRVEAFF.

In this sample, this clonotype turned up a few times. This chain uses TRBV7-2 with TRBJ2-3; TRBD2 is a possible D gene (6 bases). The germline V and J ends were trimmed by 3 bases and 5 bases, with 18 bases remaining between them. Looked up from germline, CDR1 is SGHTA and CDR2 is FQGNSA. The CDR3 is 16 amino acids. The CDR3 sequence: CASSFLGSPTLDTQYF. For the CDR3, the DNA is TGTGCCAGCAGCTTCCTCGGGAGTCCCACCCTAGATACGCAGTATTTT.

CDR3 coding DNA: TGCAGTGCTAGATTGGAAAACACCATATATTTT. This sequence encodes CSARLENTIYF. V is TRBV20-1 and J is TRBJ1-3; D not certain. V was shortened by 2 bases and J by 6 bases, with 5 bases between the two germline ends. The CDR3 length is 11 residues. Germline V lookup: CDR1 DFQATT, CDR2 SNEGSKA (reference sequence).

J is TRBJ2-7 and V is TRBV27; 7 nucleotides line up with TRBD2. In germline, CDR1 is MNHEY, CDR2 SMNVEV (reference sequence). With V trimmed by 0 bases and J by 2 bases, 4 bases remained unmatched. This CDR3 region has 15 residues. The CDR3 loop reads CASSLSSLAAYEQYF. The CDR3 DNA follows: TGTGCCAGCAGTTTATCGTCGCTAGCGGCCTACGAGCAGTACTTC.

This clonotype was picked up many times. One junction end disagrees with the germline gene, perhaps due to a read error. V is TRBV5-1 and J is TRBJ2-7; 10 bases line up with TRBD1. From germline, CDR1 is SGHRS and CDR2 YFSETQ. The CDR3 extends over 14 amino acids. The DNA for the CDR3 is TGTGCCAGCAGCCCCCGGGACAGGGGCTACGAGCAGTACTTC. Translated: CASSPRDRGYEQYF.